This TCR beta chain was captured in a study of T cells after yellow fever vaccination. Study information: EM, EMRA, CM and Tscm memory subsets were separated by sorting (using CD3, CD45RA, CCR7 and CD95). Findings and caveats of the study: Once the booster was given, most primary-vaccination clones reappeared, at approximately 97% for CD4 and approximately 88% for CD8. Clonotypes appearing in both CD4 and CD8 compartments existed, and their share was small. Almost none of the vaccine-responding clonotypes turned up in sorted memory subsets on day 0, the data showed.

CDR1 and CDR2 (germline): MNHEY, SVGEGT. Between the trimmed V and J ends, which lost 2 bases and 6 bases, there was a span of 8 bases. This CDR3 spans 12 amino acids. TCRdb used MiXCR to reprocess the 5' RACE reads, holding one entry per CDR3 protein. The table lists more than 15,000 distinct CDR3 sequences, just over 4% of them singletons. The sample holds many counts of this clonotype. The chain recombines TRBV6-2 or TRBV6-3 with TRBJ2-7; no firm D call. The sample here was PBMCs, either bulk or a sorted T-cell subset (CD4+, CD8+, memory, or dextramer-sorted; not recorded which), taken 15 days after the yellow fever booster vaccination. This clonotype originated in a man aged 30 to 45 who received the YFV17D yellow fever vaccine. The CDR3 region is CASSYPPTEQYF. CDR3 nucleotides: TGTGCCAGCAGTTACCCCCCCACCGAGCAGTACTTC.